This T cell receptor beta chain was profiled in a study of blood T cell repertoires in COVID-19. About the research overall: Material from acute and convalescent COVID-19 was sourced from the United States, Italy and Spain. From T cells, B-cell-depleted T cells, or PBMCs came the material, which was cDNA or gDNA.

V dropped 4 bases and J dropped 4 bases, with 18 bases sitting between them. Germline V CDR1 and CDR2: SGHNT, YYREEE (reference sequence). This CDR3 contains 17 residues. Source study methods: Reference gene primers were amplified, and this amplification served to estimate nucleated cell counts. The data were produced by immunoSEQ multiplex PCR, yet TCRdb's version contains in-frame clones alone and is incomplete. That table gives V, J and clone size, and the DNA gave D and trimming. Here the sample spans around 270,000 clones, around nine tenths being singletons. This sequence joins TRBV5-4 and TRBJ2-6; tentatively, D is TRBD1 (5 bases). The sequencing sample was made of peripheral blood. This TCR derives from a man aged 40-49 years with acute or convalescent COVID-19. The CDR3, as DNA: TGTGCCAGCAGCCCCGGCTGGGGCGACTCAGGGGCCAACGTCCTGACTTTC. Protein sequence: CASSPGWGDSGANVLTF.